These 20 T cell receptor beta chains were all obtained from the same sample, sequenced in a study of T cells after yellow fever vaccination (dated by TCRdb to the late 2010s). Library prep was done by 5' RACE. Sequencing used an Illumina HiSeq 2500. TCRdb reworked the public reads: Q25 trimming with fastp, MiXCR clone assembly, productive beta chains retained. Rows with one shared CDR3 protein collapse into an entry with the most common genes and DNA. The sample has some 500,000 distinct CDR3 sequences on record, roughly 12% of them singletons. 11% to 15% of the sample goes to the ten largest clones. What the treatment or condition label conveys for this sample: live attenuated yellow fever vaccine strain. Material: PBMCs, obtained on the day of the yellow fever booster vaccination. The receptors were gathered from a man younger than 40 who received the YFV17D yellow fever vaccine.

The chain joins TRBV7-2 to TRBJ2-3; a weak D match, TRBD2 (5 bases). V was clipped by 0 bases and J by 0 bases, with 13 bases between them. The CDR3 is 17 amino acids. CDR1 is SGHTA, CDR2 FQGNSA, per germline. The CDR3 spells CASSLAPSGASTDTQYF. In nucleotides, the CDR3 is TGTGCCAGCAGCTTAGCACCCAGCGGAGCTAGCACAGATACGCAGTATTTT. The full variable domain, in which reference TRBV7-2 and TRBJ2-3 provide the parts outside the CDR3, is GAGVSQSPSNKVTEKGKDVELRCDPISGHTALYWYRQSLGQGLEFLIYFQGNSAPDKSGLPSDRFSAERTGGSVSTLTIQRTQQEDSAVYLCASSLAPSGASTDTQYFGPGTRLTVL.

This clonotype was seen more than once but under ten times. The CDR3 protein is CASSTGGGITGELFF. The CDR3 bases are TGTGCCAGCAGCACGGGAGGGGGGATCACCGGGGAGCTGTTTTTT. The chain couples TRBV28 to TRBJ2-2, with 8 bases fitting TRBD2. Germline V lookup: CDR1 MDHEN, CDR2 SYDVKM. Losses at the gene ends were 6 bases for V and 4 bases for J; bases not matched to a gene: 7. The CDR3 extends over 15 amino acids.

This clonotype was detected only a few times. This rearrangement joins TRBV5-1 to TRBJ2-7; D not resolved. The V end was cut by 0 bases, the J end by 9 bases, with 7 bases between. The germline V gene has CDR1 SGHRS and CDR2 YFSETQ. The CDR3 runs 11 residues. Here the CDR3 DNA reads TGCGCCAGCAGCTTGGCAGAGGTGCAGTACTTC. Its translation: CASSLAEVQYF.

V and J are TRBV4-3 and TRBJ2-2; D remains ambiguous. The germline gives CDR1 LGHNA, CDR2 YSLEER. This CDR3 is 17 amino acids long. V dropped 0 bases and J dropped 2 bases, with 13 bases sitting between them. CDR3 DNA: TGCGCCAGCAGCCAAGATATCGGCCCGGGTAACACCGGGGAGCTGTTTTTT. Translating it yields CASSQDIGPGNTGELFF.

This clonotype was seen a few times. The germline gene is not matched at one end of the junction; a read error may be the cause. J is TRBJ2-7 and V is TRBV29-1; D is unresolved. In germline, CDR1 is SQVTM, CDR2 ANQGSEA. CDR3 length: 13 residues. This CDR3 reads CSVGPSPSDEQYF. CDR3 sequence (DNA): TGCAGCGTTGGTCCGTCCCCCTCCGACGAGCAGTACTTC.

This clonotype was observed a few times. The gene calls are TRBV11-2 and TRBJ2-1; 7 bases match TRBD1. Germline values: CDR1 SGHAT, CDR2 FQNNGV. The trim removed 3 bases at V and 0 bases at J, leaving 17 bases unmatched. The CDR3 runs to 20 residues. DNA for the CDR3: TGTGCCAGCAGCTTCCCGGGTAGGGGACAGCGGACCCTCTCCTACAATGAGCAGTTCTTC. Its translation is CASSFPGRGQRTLSYNEQFF. Supplemented by reference TRBV11-2 and TRBJ2-1, the full variable domain reads EAGVAQSPRYKIIEKRQSVAFWCNPISGHATLYWYQQILGQGPKLLIQFQNNGVVDDSQLPKDRFSAERLKGVDSTLKIQPAKLEDSAVYLCASSFPGRGQRTLSYNEQFFGPGTRLTVL.

This clonotype was counted between two and nine times. The chain links TRBV12-3 or TRBV12-4 to TRBJ2-3; no clear D. The V end lost 0 bases, the J end lost 2 bases, and 12 bases lay between the germline ends. This CDR3 is built from 16 residues. The CDR3 sequence: CASSLAQTISTDTQYF. For the CDR3, the DNA is TGTGCCAGCAGTTTAGCACAGACCATTTCCACAGATACGCAGTATTTT.

This clonotype was observed a few times. This sequence joins TRBV2 and TRBJ1-4; 7 bases are a match to TRBD1. The germline CDR1 and CDR2 sequences are SNHLY and FYNNEI. Losses at the gene ends were 7 bases for V and 4 bases for J; bases not matched to a gene: 15. The CDR3 totals 17 residues. Here the CDR3 reads CASTDFRSGTVNEKLFF. DNA of the CDR3: TGTGCCAGCACCGACTTCCGATCCGGGACAGTTAATGAAAAACTGTTTTTT.

This clonotype was observed many times. V is TRBV5-1 and J is TRBJ2-1; 7 nucleotides align to TRBD1. V trimming: 5 bases; J trimming: 0 bases; junction bases outside the gene matches: 5. CDR1 is SGHRS, CDR2 YFSETQ, per germline. This CDR3 has 15 residues. The CDR3 protein is CASRHPGGSYNEQFF. The CDR3 DNA follows: TGCGCCAGCAGACACCCAGGGGGCTCCTACAATGAGCAGTTCTTC.

This clonotype was seen repeatedly, ten times or more. J is TRBJ2-7 and V is TRBV18; 10 nucleotides line up with TRBD2. V gave up 3 bases and J gave up 7 bases; unmatched junction bases: 9. Germline-derived CDR1 and CDR2 are KGHSH and LQKENI. The CDR3 contains 15 residues. CDR3 sequence reads: CASSPRGLAPLEQYF. In nucleotides, the CDR3 is TGTGCCAGCTCACCCAGGGGACTAGCGCCTCTGGAGCAGTACTTC.

J is TRBJ1-6 and V is TRBV7-9; 7 bases line up with TRBD1. Germline V lookup: CDR1 SEHNR, CDR2 FQNEAQ (reference sequence). V lost 5 bases, J lost 8 bases, and 9 bases stayed unmatched. The CDR3 consists of 15 residues. This CDR3 reads CASSPLDRLDSPLHF. CDR3 in DNA: TGTGCCAGCAGCCCATTGGACAGGTTGGATTCACCCCTCCACTTT.

The rearrangement uses TRBV5-4 and TRBJ2-2; 11 positions agree with TRBD2. After removal of 4 bases from V and 4 bases from J, the junction contained 6 bases not matched to a gene. The CDR3 length is 16 residues. Germline assignment: CDR1 SGHNT and CDR2 YYREEE (reference sequence). In DNA form, the CDR3 reads TGTGCCAGCAGCCCTAGCGGGAGGAGGGTCACCGGGGAGCTGTTTTTT. Translated: CASSPSGRRVTGELFF. Combining the CDR3 with reference TRBV5-4 and TRBJ2-2 gives the whole variable domain ETGVTQSPTHLIKTRGQQVTLRCSSQSGHNTVSWYQQALGQGPQFIFQYYREEENGRGNFPPRFSGLQFPNYSSELNVNALELDDSALYLCASSPSGRRVTGELFFGEGSRLTVL.

The sample holds many counts of this clonotype. The J gene is TRBJ2-5, the V gene TRBV18; TRBD2 might be the D (6 bases). Germline CDR1 and CDR2: KGHSH and LQKENI. V gave up 2 bases and J gave up 4 bases, with 14 bases separating them. The length of the CDR3 is 15 residues. The CDR3 spells CASSPASLRGETQYF. The CDR3 bases are TGTGCCAGCTCACCAGCATCCCTGCGGGGAGAGACCCAGTACTTC.

This clonotype appeared a few times. The chain uses TRBV5-6 and TRBJ2-5; 7 bases are shared with TRBD1. The V gene's germline CDR1 is SGHDT and CDR2 YYEEEE. Trimming took 1 base from V and 6 from J; bases not matched to a gene: 18. The CDR3 is 18 residues long. This chain's CDR3 is CASSLTLEAGGFRKTQYF. CDR3 bases: TGTGCCAGCAGCTTGACTCTAGAGGCAGGGGGTTTTAGAAAGACCCAGTACTTC.

This clonotype was recorded many times. V gene TRBV20-1 combines with J gene TRBJ2-2; 12 nucleotides match TRBD2. CDR3 length equals 15 residues. Germline values: CDR1 DFQATT, CDR2 SNEGSKA (reference sequence). The trim removed 4 bases at V and 4 bases at J, leaving 4 bases unmatched. The CDR3 protein is CSATSSGRATGELFF. The CDR3, as DNA: TGCAGTGCTACATCTAGCGGGAGGGCCACCGGGGAGCTGTTTTTT.

V usage is TRBV5-4 and J usage is TRBJ2-5, with 9 bases aligning to TRBD2. V was pared by 3 bases and J by 5 bases, with 8 bases of the junction left unmatched. This CDR3 has 15 amino acids. In germline, CDR1 is SGHNT, CDR2 YYREEE (reference sequence). The CDR3 DNA follows: TGTGCCAGCAGCTCCTCAGGGGCGGGAGGGGAGACCCAGTACTTC. Its translation is CASSSSGAGGETQYF.

The rearrangement links TRBV11-2 to TRBJ1-3, with D perhaps matching TRBD1 (6 bases). The CDR3 totals 15 residues. V lost 4 bases and J 2 bases, leaving 12 bases between the germline ends. The germline gives CDR1 SGHAT, CDR2 FQNNGV. The CDR3 here is CASSSGVGAGNTIYF. In nucleotides, the CDR3 is TGTGCCAGCAGCTCAGGGGTTGGGGCTGGAAACACCATATATTTT.

This clonotype came up a few times. The J gene is TRBJ1-1, the V gene TRBV7-9, with D possibly being TRBD1 (6 bases). There are 14 residues in the CDR3. Germline V gene lookup returns CDR1 SEHNR and CDR2 FQNEAQ (reference sequence). The V gene lost 5 bases and the J gene lost 2 bases, with 12 bases spanning the gap. In DNA form, the CDR3 reads TGTGCCAGCAGCGTCTCACAGGGAAACACTGAAGCTTTCTTT. Translated: CASSVSQGNTEAFF.

V and J are TRBV20-1 and TRBJ1-4; no definite D call. CDR1 and CDR2 from the germline V gene are DFQATT and SNEGSKA (reference sequence). The CDR3 loop spans 13 amino acids. The CDR3 loop is CSARARVNEKLFF. CDR3 DNA: TGCAGCGCCCGGGCGCGGGTTAATGAAAAACTGTTTTTT.

This clonotype came up a few times. The chain has TRBV3-1 and TRBJ2-3; 9 positions agree with TRBD2. There are 16 residues in the CDR3. V lost 4 bases, J lost 5 bases, and 10 bases stayed unmatched. Germline V gene data show CDR1 as LGHDT and CDR2 as YNNKEL (reference sequence). The CDR3 loop reads CASSLRTSEALDTQYF. DNA of the CDR3: TGTGCCAGCAGCCTAAGGACTAGCGAAGCACTAGATACGCAGTATTTT.